A selection of T cell receptor beta chains follows, all from one sample in a study of cytomegalovirus exposure and HLA in healthy donors. Method: immunoSEQ multiplex PCR; TCRdb's copy keeps in-frame clones and lacks some. The sample lists 130,000 to 150,000 clones; over 75% were seen once. Sample: PBMCs. The receptors derive from a man aged 25-40 years in good health and CMV-seropositive. CDR3s include the opening cysteine and the closing phenylalanine or tryptophan. The D gene is left open where the match is weak. Expanded clones are given a class, and other clones once, few, many or no size at all.

>TRBJ1-2|.|TRBV18|.
TGTGCCAGCTCACCACAACAGGGAGAGTATAGGGATGGCTACACCTTC
CASSPQQGEYRDGYTF
>TRBJ2-7|.|TRBV7-9|.
TGTGCCAGCAGCTCGACCCGGGACTCGATGTACGAGCAGTACTTC
CASSSTRDSMYEQYF
>TRBJ2-4|few|TRBV19|TRBD1
TGTGCCAGTAGTACCAGAAAGACAGGGTACCGTGAAAACATTCAGTACTTC
CASSTRKTGYRENIQYF
>TRBJ1-3|once|TRBV6-6|TRBD1
TGTGCCAGCAGTTGGATGGGACAGTCTGGAAACACCATATATTTT
CASSWMGQSGNTIYF
>TRBJ1-4|.|TRBV7-6|TRBD1
TGTGCCAGCAGCCTTGAGAGGACAGGGCAAAATGAAAAACTGTTTTTT
CASSLERTGQNEKLFF
>TRBJ2-2|.|TRBV6-4|TRBD1
TGTGCCAGCAGTGACGGGACAGGGAACACCGGGGAGCTGTTTTTT
CASSDGTGNTGELFF
>TRBJ1-1|.|TRBV7-8|.
TGTGCCAGCAGCTGGGACATGAACACTGAAGCTTTCTTT
CASSWDMNTEAFF
>TRBJ2-3|.|TRBV19|.
TGTGCCAGTAGTATATGGCCAGGAAGCACAGATACGCAGTATTTT
CASSIWPGSTDTQYF
>TRBJ1-5|.|TRBV30|TRBD1
TGTGCCTGGAGTGTACATCGGGACAGGGTTTATAGCAATCAGCCCCAGCATTTT
CAWSVHRDRVYSNQPQHF
>TRBJ2-7|.|TRBV5-1|.
TGCGCCAGCAGCTTGACCCTGGGGCCTACCTACGAGCAGTACTTC
CASSLTLGPTYEQYF
>TRBJ2-3|.|TRBV30|TRBD2
TGTGCCTGGGGGCTTAGCGGGAGGAGTACAGATACGCAGTATTTT
CAWGLSGRSTDTQYF
>TRBJ1-1|few|TRBV19|.
TGTGCCAGTAGTATGCAGGGCATCATGAACACTGAAGCTTTCTTT
CASSMQGIMNTEAFF
>TRBJ2-6|.|TRBV7-9|TRBD2
TGTGCCTTACGGGGGGTCCCCTCTGGGGCCAACGTCCTGACTTTC
CALRGVPSGANVLTF
>TRBJ2-1|.|TRBV4-1|.
TGCGCCAGCAGCCAAGAAGGGTGGGGCAGGGATTGGGATGAGCAGTTCTTC
CASSQEGWGRDWDEQFF
>TRBJ1-5|.|TRBV30|TRBD1
TGTGCCTGGAGTCATGAGGAGGGGGCTCCCCAGCATTTT
CAWSHEEGAPQHF
>TRBJ1-6|few|TRBV4-3|TRBD1
TGCGCCAGCAGCCAAGAAGATGGGACAGGGGGTTCACCCCTCCACTTT
CASSQEDGTGGSPLHF
>TRBJ2-7|.|TRBV27|TRBD1
TGTGCCAGCAGTTGGGGGGGGACAGGGCTAGACGAGCAGTACTTC
CASSWGGTGLDEQYF
>TRBJ2-3|few|TRBV30|TRBD2
TGTGCCTGCAGACTTAGCGGGGGGGCCACAGATACGCAGTATTTT
CACRLSGGATDTQYF
>TRBJ1-6|.|TRBV19|TRBD1
TGTGCCAGTAGCTGGACAGGTAATTCACCCCTCCACTTT
CASSWTGNSPLHF
>TRBJ1-5|.|TRBV6-5|.
TGTGCCAGCAGTTACTCGAGTGGCAATCAGCCCCAGCATTTT
CASSYSSGNQPQHF
>TRBJ2-2|.|TRBV12-5|TRBD2
TGTGCTAGTGGTTTGAGCGTGGGGGGGGGATCCGGGGAGCTGTTTTTT
CASGLSVGGGSGELFF
>TRBJ1-2|.|TRBV7-2|TRBD1
TGTGCCAGCAGCTATAGGACAGGGGGTTATGGCTACACCTTC
CASSYRTGGYGYTF
>TRBJ1-4|.|TRBV19|TRBD1
TGTGCCAGTAGTATAGTAGGGGGCACTAATGAAAAACTGTTTTTT
CASSIVGGTNEKLFF
>TRBJ2-2|.|TRBV12-5|.
TGTGCTAGTGGTTTGGTTATGACCCCGGGCACCGGGGAGCTGTTTTTT
CASGLVMTPGTGELFF
>TRBJ1-1|.|TRBV10-1|TRBD1
TGCGCCAGCAGTGAAGGGACAGGAGTGAACACTGAAGCTTTCTTT
CASSEGTGVNTEAFF
>TRBJ1-1|.|TRBV6-5|.
TGTGCCAGCAGTACGTGGAGGGGTGAAGCTTTCTTT
CASSTWRGEAFF
>TRBJ1-5|.|TRBV7-2|TRBD1
TGTGCCAGCAGCTTGGACAGGGCAAGGCCCCAGCATTTT
CASSLDRARPQHF
>TRBJ2-3|few|TRBV30|.
TGTGCCTGGGGGGTCCAGGGGCCGGGTACGCAGTATTTT
CAWGVQGPGTQYF
>TRBJ1-1|.|TRBV30|TRBD1
TGTGCCTGGAGTGTCCTCGCCCTACAGGGGGCGAACACTGAAGCTTTCTTT
CAWSVLALQGANTEAFF
>TRBJ2-7|.|TRBV7-8|.
TGTGCCAGCAGCTTAAGCAATTCTTTTTACGAGCAGTACTTC
CASSLSNSFYEQYF